One and the same sample provided the 5 T cell receptor beta chains below, sequenced in a study of blood T cell repertoires in COVID-19 (dated by TCRdb to 2020 to 2021). Receptor libraries were prepared by the immunoSEQ multiplex PCR assay. Here the immuneACCESS table is served through TCRdb, limited to in-frame sequences with V and J called. Missing clones are a known gap in these copies; in checked studies unresolved V genes cover under half, and the rest lacks a known reason. The sample includes approximately 350,000 clones, with about 90% observed a single time. Less than 3.5% of the sample comes from the top ten. Specimen: peripheral blood. Source of these receptors: a woman between 18 and 29 years old who had recovered from COVID-19.

The V call is TRBV28, the J call TRBJ2-5, with 8 bases matching TRBD1. CDR1 is MDHEN and CDR2 is SYDVKM in the germline V gene. CDR3 length: 14 residues. The ends lost 4 bases at V and 5 bases at J; junction bases unmatched: 6. CDR3 loop: CASSSDRGMETQYF. CDR3 sequence (DNA): TGTGCCAGCAGTTCTGACAGGGGTATGGAGACCCAGTACTTC.

This chain connects TRBV4-3 to TRBJ2-5; a weak D match, TRBD1 (6 bases). Per germline, CDR1 LGHNA and CDR2 YSLEER. This CDR3 comprises 15 residues. V was pared by 1 base and J by 3 bases, with 12 bases between. The CDR3 DNA follows: TGCGCCAGCAGCCAAGCCTACAGGGCAGAAGAGACCCAGTACTTC. This codes for CASSQAYRAEETQYF.

A note on this clone: Other DNA sequences in the sample encode the same CDR3. The chain combines TRBV9 with TRBJ2-5; the match to TRBD1 covers 8 bases. Unmatched junction bases numbered 1, after V lost 2 bases and J lost 1 base. The CDR3 totals 14 residues. Germline loops: CDR1 SGDLS, CDR2 YYNGEE. CDR3 in amino acids: CASSVGTGQETQYF. The CDR3 DNA reads as TGTGCCAGCAGCGTTGGGACAGGCCAAGAGACCCAGTACTTC. The full variable domain, its missing parts supplied by reference TRBV9 and TRBJ2-5, is DSGVTQTPKHLITATGQRVTLRCSPRSGDLSVYWYQQSLDQGLQFLIQYYNGEERAKGNILERFSAQQFPDLHSELNLSSLELGDSALYFCASSVGTGQETQYFGPGTRLLVL.

This clone was detected once. The chain has TRBV5-6 and TRBJ1-6, with D possibly matching TRBD1 (5 bases). Germline assignment: CDR1 SGHDT and CDR2 YYEEEE. The CDR3 covers 15 residues. The V gene lost 4 bases and the J gene lost 5 bases, with 13 bases spanning the gap. CDR3 nucleotides: TGTGCCAGCAGCCGCATTGGGGGGGATAATTCACCCCTCCACTTT. It specifies CASSRIGGDNSPLHF.

This clone was observed a single time. The rearrangement joins TRBV28 to TRBJ2-4, with 12 bases lining up with TRBD1. The CDR3 sequence is 15 residues long. The V gene end was trimmed by 5 bases and the J gene end by 8 bases; junction bases not matched to a gene: 7. Per the germline V gene, CDR1 is MDHEN and CDR2 is SYDVKM. The CDR3 sequence is CASSAPGQGAYIQYF. CDR3 nucleotide sequence: TGTGCCAGCAGTGCACCGGGACAGGGGGCATACATTCAGTACTTC. The full variable domain, its missing parts supplied by reference TRBV28 and TRBJ2-4, is DVKVTQSSRYLVKRTGEKVFLECVQDMDHENMFWYRQDPGLGLRLIYFSYDVKMKEKGDIPEGYSVSREKKERFSLILESASTNQTSMYLCASSAPGQGAYIQYFGAGTRLSVL.